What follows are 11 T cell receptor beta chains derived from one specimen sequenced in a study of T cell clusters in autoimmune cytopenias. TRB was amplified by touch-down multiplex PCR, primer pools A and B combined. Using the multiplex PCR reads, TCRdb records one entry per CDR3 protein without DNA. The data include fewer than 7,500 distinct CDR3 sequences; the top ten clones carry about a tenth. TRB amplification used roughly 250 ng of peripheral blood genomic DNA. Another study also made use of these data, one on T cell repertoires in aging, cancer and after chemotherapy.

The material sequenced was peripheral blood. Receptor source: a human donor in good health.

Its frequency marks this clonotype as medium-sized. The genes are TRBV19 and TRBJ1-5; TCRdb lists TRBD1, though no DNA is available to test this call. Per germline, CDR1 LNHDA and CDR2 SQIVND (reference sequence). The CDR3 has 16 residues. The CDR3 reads CASSTRGGISNQPQHF.

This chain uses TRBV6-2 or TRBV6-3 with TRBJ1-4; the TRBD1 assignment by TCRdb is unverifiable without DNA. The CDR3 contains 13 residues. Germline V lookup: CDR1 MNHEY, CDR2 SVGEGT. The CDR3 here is CASSYGAGEKLFF.

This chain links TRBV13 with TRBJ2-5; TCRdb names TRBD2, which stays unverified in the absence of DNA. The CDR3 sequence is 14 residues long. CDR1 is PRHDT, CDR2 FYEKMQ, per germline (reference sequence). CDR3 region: CASSQGLIQETQYF.

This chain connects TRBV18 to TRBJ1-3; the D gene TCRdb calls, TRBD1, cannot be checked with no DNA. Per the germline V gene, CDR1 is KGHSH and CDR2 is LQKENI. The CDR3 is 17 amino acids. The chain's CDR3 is CASSPFPGRNSGNTIYF. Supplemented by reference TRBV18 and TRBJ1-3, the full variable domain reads NAGVMQNPRHLVRRRGQEARLRCSPMKGHSHVYWYRQLPEEGLKFMVYLQKENIIDESGMPKERFSAEFPKEGPSILRIQQVVRGDSAAYFCASSPFPGRNSGNTIYFGEGSWLTVV.

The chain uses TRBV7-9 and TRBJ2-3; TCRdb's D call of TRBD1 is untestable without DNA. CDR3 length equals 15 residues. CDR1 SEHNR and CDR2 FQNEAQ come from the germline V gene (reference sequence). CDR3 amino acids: CASSLGGAVADTQYF.

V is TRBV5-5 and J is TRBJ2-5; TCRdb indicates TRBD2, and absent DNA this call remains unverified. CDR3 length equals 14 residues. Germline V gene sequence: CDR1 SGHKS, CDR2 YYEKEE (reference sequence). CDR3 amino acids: CASSSSGGGETQYF.

CDR3 in amino acids: CASSLRLAGSSGAYYEQYF. The chain carries TRBV6-5 and TRBJ2-7; with no DNA, the TCRdb D assignment of TRBD2 cannot be verified. Looked up from germline, CDR1 is MNHEY and CDR2 is SVGAGI. CDR3 length: 19 residues.

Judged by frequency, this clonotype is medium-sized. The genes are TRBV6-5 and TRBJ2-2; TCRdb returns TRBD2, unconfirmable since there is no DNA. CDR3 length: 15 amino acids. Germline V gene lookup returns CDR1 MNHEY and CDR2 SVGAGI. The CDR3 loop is CASSYTSGGVGELFF.

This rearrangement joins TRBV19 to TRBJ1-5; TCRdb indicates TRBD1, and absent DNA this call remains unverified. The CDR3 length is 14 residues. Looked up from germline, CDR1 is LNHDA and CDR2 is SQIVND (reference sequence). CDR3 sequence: CASSNRQFNQPQHF. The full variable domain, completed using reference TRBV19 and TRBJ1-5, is DGGITQSPKYLFRKEGQNVTLSCEQNLNHDAMYWYRQDPGQGLRLIYYSQIVNDFQKGDIAEGYSVSREKKESFPLTVTSAQKNPTAFYLCASSNRQFNQPQHFGDGTRLSIL.

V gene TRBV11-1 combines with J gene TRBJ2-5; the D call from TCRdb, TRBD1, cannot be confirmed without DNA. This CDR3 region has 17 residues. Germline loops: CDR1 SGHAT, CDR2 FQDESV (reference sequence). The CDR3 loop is CASSLGSSGGHQETQYF.

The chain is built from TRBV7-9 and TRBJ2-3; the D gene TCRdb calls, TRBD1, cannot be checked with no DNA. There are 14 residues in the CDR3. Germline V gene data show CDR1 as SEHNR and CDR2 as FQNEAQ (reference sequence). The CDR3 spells CASSLLQGRGTQYF.